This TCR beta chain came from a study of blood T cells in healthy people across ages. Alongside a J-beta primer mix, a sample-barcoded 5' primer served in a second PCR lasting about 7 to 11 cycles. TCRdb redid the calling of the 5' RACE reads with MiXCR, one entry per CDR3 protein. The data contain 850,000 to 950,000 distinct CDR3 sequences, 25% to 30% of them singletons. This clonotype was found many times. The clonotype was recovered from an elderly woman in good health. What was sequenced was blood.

As DNA, the CDR3 is TGTGCCAGCAGGTGGGGCAGGGAGACCCAGTACTTC. Encoded protein: CASRWGRETQYF. V and J are TRBV6-2 or TRBV6-3 and TRBJ2-5; possibly TRBD1 for D (5 bases). CDR1 and CDR2 from the germline V gene are MNHEY and SVGEGT. There are 12 residues in the CDR3. V was pared by 6 bases and J by 5 bases, with 10 bases between.